The clone carrying this TCR beta chain showed up just a few times. Its matching antigen is unknown. The junction differs from germline at one of its ends, possibly a read error. The data were obtained in a study of early T cells in non-severe SARS-CoV-2 infection. Study details: Chains from this unsorted whole-blood bulk RNA could not be paired.

Attached unique molecular identifiers marked individual cDNA molecules. TCRdb analysed the 5' RACE reads with MiXCR anew, one entry per CDR3 protein. The sample includes about 83,000 distinct CDR3 sequences, 9% to 15% of them seen just once. General study findings and limits: Missing private and CD4 specificities, VDJdb matching favored anti-spike CD8 responses.

The sequence was obtained from an adult who was a healthcare worker with PCR-confirmed SARS-CoV-2 infection or an uninfected control (not recorded which). The sequenced sample was whole blood.

The CDR3 DNA is TGTGCCAGCTCACGGGACAGGGGTTTCGTGATGTTT. It codes for CASSRDRGFVMF. The chain recombines TRBV18 with TRBJ1-1; 10 positions match TRBD1. This CDR3 comprises 12 residues. Germline lookup yields CDR1 KGHSH and CDR2 LQKENI.